The 5 T cell receptor beta chains presented below share a single source sample, sequenced in a study of control samples from healthy donors and cancer patients. Using immunoSEQ multiplex PCR, the repertoire was profiled, and TCRdb retains in-frame clones only, with some absent. Of 150,000 to 200,000 clones in the sample, about 90% are singletons; the top ten hold around 11%. Sequencing was performed on blood. The receptor source for this set is a man between 25 and 39 years old in good health.

The V and J genes are TRBV10-3 and TRBJ1-1; weak D call: TRBD1 (6 bases). This CDR3 contains 17 residues. Trimming cost V 3 bases and J 3 bases, with 20 bases left between them. CDR1 is ENHRY, CDR2 SYGVKD, per germline. CDR3: CAISDSRTASGDTEAFF. The CDR3 nucleotides are TGTGCCATCAGTGACTCTCGGACAGCGTCGGGGGACACTGAAGCTTTCTTT.

V gene TRBV2 combines with J gene TRBJ1-4; maybe TRBD1 (5 bases). Germline V gene data show CDR1 as SNHLY and CDR2 as FYNNEI. The CDR3 totals 13 residues. The ends were cut back, 6 bases at V and 4 bases at J, with 9 bases in the middle. CDR3: CASSLDSNEKLFF. DNA of the CDR3: TGTGCCAGCAGCCTTGACAGTAATGAAAAACTGTTTTTT.

The chain links TRBV19 to TRBJ1-1, with D possibly TRBD1 on 5 matching bases. CDR1 is LNHDA and CDR2 is SQIVND in the germline V gene (reference sequence). Trimming stripped 5 bases from V and 0 bases from J, with 10 bases between. This CDR3 has 14 amino acids. CDR3 nucleotide sequence: TGTGCCAGTAGTCTTGGGACGTTGAACACTGAAGCTTTCTTT. It translates to CASSLGTLNTEAFF.

The CDR3, as DNA: TGCGCCAGCGCTCTAGCGCCCAACACAGATACGCAGTATTTT. Translated, it gives CASALAPNTDTQYF. The rearrangement joins TRBV5-1 to TRBJ2-3; D might be TRBD2 (6 bases). Trimming cost V 7 bases and J 2 bases, with 14 bases left between them. The V gene's germline CDR1 is SGHRS and CDR2 YFSETQ. There are 14 residues in the CDR3.

The chain recombines TRBV3-1 (or the pseudogene TRBV3-2) with TRBJ2-2; tentative D call: TRBD1 (5 bases). Trimming pared 1 base from V and 3 bases from J, leaving 12 bases between. Per germline, CDR1 LGHDT and CDR2 YNNKEL (reference sequence). The CDR3 spans 16 residues. CDR3 in DNA: TGTGCCAGCAGCCAAGCCGTAGGACACCACACCGGGGAGCTGTTTTTT. Translating it yields CASSQAVGHHTGELFF.